Sequencing of this TCR beta chain was carried out in a study of T cells in Graves' hyperthyroidism and ophthalmopathy. This clonotype occurred many times. Subjects with ophthalmopathy showed a Clinical Activity Score no lower than 3, a NOSPECS grade no lower than 4, and a duration shorter than 3 months. It was RNA transcripts that yielded the amplified TCR beta CDR3 regions. TCR CDR3 regions were first amplified by RT-PCR with HTBI primers. In TCRdb, the multiplex PCR reads were re-called with MiXCR into one record per CDR3 protein. Of 400,000 to 600,000 distinct CDR3 sequences in the sample, 15% to 20% are singletons; the top ten hold 25% to 30%. The clonotype originates from a woman between 25 and 40 years old with Graves' ophthalmopathy. What was sequenced was blood.

The chain's CDR3 is CAWSVKDLGNQPQHF. CDR3 nucleotides: TGTGCCTGGAGTGTCAAGGATCTGGGCAATCAGCCCCAGCATTTT. J is TRBJ1-5 and V is TRBV30, with unresolved D. This CDR3 region has 15 residues. Germline V gene lookup returns CDR1 GTSNPN and CDR2 SVGIG (reference sequence). Trimming took off 0 bases at V and 2 bases at J, with 11 bases between the two ends.